Listed below are T cell receptor beta chains from one sample, sequenced in a study of blood T cell repertoires in COVID-19. Profiling relied on immunoSEQ multiplex PCR, and the TCRdb table lists in-frame clones only, not all of them. This sample has some 34,000 clones; around 83% occur once, and the top ten carry approximately 7%. Sequenced sample: peripheral blood. Every receptor here comes from a human donor in a cohort sampled during active COVID-19. CDR3s leave out the opening cysteine and the closing phenylalanine or tryptophan. Size tells how often a clone was seen (once, few, many) or the class of an expanded clone, and some rows leave it out.

clone_size v_call cdr3_aa
NA TRBV15 ATSLDGTSGYEQY
NA TRBV5-1 ASSGPGQGSYEQY
NA TRBV6-2/TRBV6-3 ASGLAGAEKLF
NA TRBV6-1 ASSELSIQVNEQF
NA TRBV5-1 ASSLGASGETQY
NA TRBV27 ASSLGAVGAYEQY
NA TRBV7-2 ASSLPMGTETQY
NA TRBV5-5 ASRSGLAASYEQY
once TRBV11-2 ASSLVSAGGFGEQY
NA TRBV5-1 ASSLGANYNEQF
NA TRBV7-9 ASSRGWDTEAF
few TRBV10-3 AISEPGTVHGYT
NA TRBV19 ASSMRTSGSETQY
NA TRBV19 ASSRVSQETQY
NA TRBV2 ASSWTENTEAF
NA TRBV15 ATSRDRNTIY
NA TRBV18 ASSPRQGFYEQY
NA TRBV19 ASSIRASGTSSYEQY
NA TRBV9 ASSVDGAGNTIY
once TRBV6-5 AARQGVYQETQY
NA TRBV29-1 SVEGQGEGQY
NA TRBV6-1 ASSEFRGSYQETQY
NA TRBV19 ASSTPGLAGYEQF
NA TRBV24-1 ATSAPTSGGSTDTQY